This entry is about one T cell receptor beta chain. This clone was found once. This receptor's antigen is unknown. No base quality information exists; no much larger clone differs at one position. The record originates from a study of cytomegalovirus exposure and HLA in healthy donors (dated by TCRdb to 2017 to 2019). Regarding the complete study: According to an earlier analysis of 550 to 700 of the donors, about 190 million T cells yielded approximately 120 million unique TCR beta sequences and about 300 Gb of sequence data. In the later analysis, no new phenotypic data were used to find candidate immune exposures; instead, reliance was placed on TCR beta sequences and their occurrence across donors. The study combined high-throughput TCR immunosequencing, statistical association of individual TCRs with disease status, and machine learning to predict cytomegalovirus infection status. The study profiled the T cell repertoires of about 640 subjects by immunosequencing and related them to cytomegalovirus serostatus. About 300 gigabases of sequencing data and approximately 85 million unique TCR sequences were included in an early release covering 500 to 750 HLA-typed donors. Class I and class II HLA loci were covered by the typing at four-digit resolution. An earlier analysis of approximately 630 of the donors applied high-throughput TCR beta sequencing to assess whether each TCR beta V gene segment acted as functional or pseudogenic. To study patterns of TCR occurrence, a later analysis re-analyzed previously published TCR beta repertoires from around 670 donors and added high-resolution HLA genotyping. Alongside the repertoire data, information on donor age, sex, ethnicity and CMV serostatus was compiled. The study aimed to test whether cataloging public T cell receptors could reveal signatures of past pathogen exposure. Genome-wide SNP genotypes for about 65% of the roughly 670 donors were used in a later genetic analysis, which treated that subset as a discovery cohort. The number of donors typed differed by locus, with about 629-630 for A, B, C, DRB1 and DQB1, 522 for DQA1, nearly 610 for DPA1, and some 440 for DPB1. Besides the first cohort of roughly 700 subjects, a separate validation cohort made up of over 95 different subjects was used. All discovery cohort repertoires had been generated on a single sequencing platform. On average, around 230,000 unique TCR beta nucleotide sequences were sequenced per donor among some 430 genotyped donors of the cohort, with 15% to 20% of those sequences being non-productive. About 5 DR-DQ haplotypes were handled as single units for association and clustering, since linkage in the cohort was strong. Of the 398 genotyped donors, more than 75% were placed in the genetic ancestry cluster associated with self-reported Caucasian donors.

The library was generated by the immunoSEQ multiplex PCR assay. For the multiplex PCR, a mixture combining 60 forward primers for TCR Vbeta segments and 13 reverse primers for TCR Jbeta segments was used. Amplification of the CDR3 region of rearranged TCR beta genes was performed with a multiplex PCR assay on genomic DNA. The Illumina HiSeq System was used to sequence the amplified TCR beta libraries as 87-base-pair reads. The original methods were these. Across the 666 repertoires, a later analysis counted 80 million or so unique TCR beta chains, about 10 million of which were shared by at least two donors. Raw reads were error-corrected and collapsed into unique sequences by a nearest-neighbor algorithm in which closely related sequences were merged to remove PCR and sequencing errors. To assign V, D and J gene segments, CDR3 sequences were aligned to IMGT reference sequences. Each retained sequence needed at least a six-nucleotide match to both a V gene segment and a J gene segment. Rearrangements were classified as productive when the CDR3 lacked stop codons and remained in frame with V and J, and all other rearrangements were classified as non-productive. CDR3 was defined according to IMGT convention as the region running from the second conserved V-encoded cysteine to the conserved J-encoded phenylalanine. The earlier analysis of fewer than 700 of the donors excluded sequences that lacked an unambiguous match to a single V gene segment. In an earlier analysis of 450 to 750 of the donors, a V segment was called functional when productive rearrangements were above 56.7%, and segregating when the standard deviation between donors exceeded 5%. A statistical classification framework was built to diagnose cytomegalovirus status from the catalog of TCR beta chain sequences. In a later analysis, V and J genes were assigned by comparing TCR nucleotide sequences against IMGT/GENE-DB human TR gene sequences. Using the TCRdist pipeline, a later analysis assigned CDR3 sequences along with most-parsimonious VDJ recombination scenarios. A later analysis defined each TCR beta chain by its CDR3 amino acid sequence plus V-gene family, and excluded reads lacking a unique V-gene family. A later analysis removed 592 highly shared, low-generation-probability nucleotide sequences to deal with suspected cross-contamination and a sequencing artifact. For each public chain, a later analysis derived a clonal expansion index from normalized ranks of inferred template counts within each repertoire. In a later analysis, generation probabilities were computed with a VDJ recombination model fitted to out-of-frame rearrangements, and the resulting probabilities were checked against IGoR. In a later analysis, hypergeometric tests were used to score TCR-TCR, TCR-HLA and TCR-CMV co-occurrence, with a repertoire-size bias correction applied to TCR pairs. In a later analysis, false discovery rates were estimated by permuting HLA or CMV assignments 20 times. In a later analysis, co-occurring TCRs were grouped with DBSCAN, and TCRdist sequence similarity was added when clustering was performed within HLA-allele-positive subsets. Co-occurrence clustering excluded repertoires with fewer than 30,000 or more than 120,000 public chains, plus five with anomalous nucleotide sharing. As stored in TCRdb, this immuneACCESS dataset retains in-frame rearrangements with V and J assigned. A fraction of the clones does not appear; measured against another copy, unresolved V genes explain less than half of the discrepancy, and the remainder lacks a known reason. The D gene and trimming were derived from the DNA, and the V and J assignments and clone size from that table. The sample contains about 120,000 clones, 65% to 85% of them found a single time. 0.24% of the sample is held by the ten biggest clonotypes.

The cohort comprised around 700 healthy bone marrow donors. Cohort members were all nominally healthy when sampled, although unrecorded immune exposures were likely present. The donor was CMV seronegative and belonged to the group of roughly 330 seronegative cohort members. A peripheral blood sample was provided by each donor, and peripheral blood mononuclear cells were used for TCR beta sequencing. The Qiagen DNeasy Blood Extraction Kit was used to extract genomic DNA from the blood cell samples. From the germline V gene, CDR1 is SNHLY and CDR2 is FYNNEI. There are 14 amino acids in the CDR3, from cysteine to phenylalanine inclusive. Only the CDR3 DNA stays, 42 bases, in frame from base 1. Ends trimmed: V by 7 bases, J by 4 bases; bases unmatched to a gene: 5. The investigation overall reported the following: The sequencing pipeline was judged likely to have produced a cluster of highly shared sequence variants as a technical artifact. A later analysis reported that several top co-occurrence clusters appeared linked to parvovirus B19, influenza, CMV and Epstein-Barr virus. In a later analysis, the rate of TCR association differed among HLA loci, with DRB1 alleles having the most associated TCRs and HLA-C alleles having the fewest. Linkage disequilibrium might explain the correlated functional status among segregating V segments, but an unknown experimental factor could not be excluded. The study gave a list of 150 to 200 TCR beta chains associated with cytomegalovirus. At a false discovery rate of 0.05, a later analysis linked under 20,000 TCR beta sequences to specific HLA alleles. Because counts were too low, roughly 17 rarely observed V segments, including chromosome 9 orphons, were left out of the earlier analysis of about 620 of the donors. A later genetic analysis associated a missense DCLRE1C variant with V-gene and J-gene trimming of TCR beta chains, and an independent cohort replicated the association. In this cohort, only TCR beta chains were sequenced, and detectable features were limited by the absence of alpha or paired-chain data. According to a later analysis, most CMV-associated TCR beta chains appeared to be HLA-restricted, and the HLA associations seemed to be driven largely by CMV exposure. The presence/absence analyses assumed that sequencing depth was roughly uniform across donors, and that assumption may not be true. When HLA alleles, especially DR and DQ, strongly co-occurred, attributing TCR associations to individual alleles was difficult. According to the authors, the approach could potentially be generalized to other disease states and immunological phenotypes. The 87-base-pair reads could not distinguish some IMGT-functional V segments, including TRBV6-2 and TRBV6-3, so those segments were excluded. In a later analysis, HLA-associated TCR beta chains were found to be more clonally expanded and to have lower generation probabilities than equally common non-associated chains. Immune exposure information for the cohort was limited to CMV serostatus. The classifier was reported to diagnose cytomegalovirus status with high specificity and sensitivity in both the original and validation cohorts. A further reported finding was that TCR beta sequences accurately predicted the HLA-A and HLA-B alleles for most subjects in the first cohort. An earlier analysis of 587 of the donors showed that most TCR beta V segments appeared in productive rearrangements either about 87% or about 30% of the time, which broadly matched IMGT annotations. Across donors, most TCR sequences were observed very rarely, whereas some public TCRs were present in many individuals. Because HLA typing was unavailable for some donors at each locus, only the typed subset was used in association tests. In vitro tests confirmed that three of the cytomegalovirus-associated TCR beta chains recognize cytomegalovirus antigens. In a later genetic analysis, fewer N-insertions in productive TCRs were reported among donors in an Asian-associated ancestry cluster than the roughly 700-donor mean.

Sequencing was done on a sample of PBMCs. The sequence joins TRBV2 to TRBJ1-4, with 8 bases matching TRBD1. The source is a man aged 45 to 65 in good health and CMV-seronegative. The CDR3 protein is CASTTGGGNEKLFF. The DNA sequence follows: TGTGCCAGCACCACAGGGGGGGGTAATGAAAAACTGTTTTTT. Extended through the reference TRBV2 and TRBJ1-4 proteins, this CDR3 yields the full variable domain: EPEVTQTPSHQVTQMGQEVILRCVPISNHLYFYWYRQILGQKVEFLVSFYNNEISEKSEIFDDQFSVERPDGSNFTLKIRSTKLEDSAMYFCASTTGGGNEKLFFGSGTQLSVL.